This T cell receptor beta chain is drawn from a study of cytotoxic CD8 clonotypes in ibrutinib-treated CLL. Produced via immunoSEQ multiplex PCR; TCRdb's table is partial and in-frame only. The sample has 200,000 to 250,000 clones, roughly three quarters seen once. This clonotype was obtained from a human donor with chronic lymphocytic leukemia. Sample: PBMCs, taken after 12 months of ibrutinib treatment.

CDR3 in amino acids: CASSRFVTDNEQFF. CDR3 DNA sequence: TGCGCCAGCAGCCGGTTTGTGACGGACAATGAGCAGTTCTTC. The chain couples TRBV5-1 to TRBJ2-1; unclear D gene. This CDR3 region has 14 residues. Per the germline V gene, CDR1 is SGHRS and CDR2 is YFSETQ. The V end lost 4 bases, the J end lost 5 bases, and 13 bases lay between the germline ends.